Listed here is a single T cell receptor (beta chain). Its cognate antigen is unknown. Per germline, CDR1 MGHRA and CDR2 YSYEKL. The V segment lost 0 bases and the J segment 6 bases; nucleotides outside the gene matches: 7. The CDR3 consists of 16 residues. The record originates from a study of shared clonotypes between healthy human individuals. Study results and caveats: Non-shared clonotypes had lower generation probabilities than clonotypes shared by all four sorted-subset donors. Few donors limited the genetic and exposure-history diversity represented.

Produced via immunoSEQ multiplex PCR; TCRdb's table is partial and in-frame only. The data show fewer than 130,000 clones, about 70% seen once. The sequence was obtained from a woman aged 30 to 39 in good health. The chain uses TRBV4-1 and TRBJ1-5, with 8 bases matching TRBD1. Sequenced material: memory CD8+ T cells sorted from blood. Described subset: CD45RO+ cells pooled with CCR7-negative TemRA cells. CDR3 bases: TGCGCCAGCAGCCAAGATTGGAGGGGGACAGGTCAGCCCCAGCATTTT. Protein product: CASSQDWRGTGQPQHF.